A selection of T cell receptor beta chains follows, all from one sample in a study of cytomegalovirus exposure and HLA in healthy donors. Assay: immunoSEQ multiplex PCR; the TCRdb copy retains only in-frame clones and omits some. The data show about 160,000 clones, around 92% seen once. Sequencing was performed on PBMCs. All receptors come from a man aged 18 to 35 in good health and CMV-seropositive. Each CDR3 is given with its conserved first and last residue. Each record gives: V gene, J gene, D gene, CDR3 DNA, CDR3 protein. D genes are given only for firm matches.

V gene: TRBV2
J gene: TRBJ1-1
D gene: NA
CDR3 DNA: TGTGCCACCGGACTGTCGTTTGAAGCTTTCTTT
CDR3 protein: CATGLSFEAFF

V gene: TRBV4-1
J gene: TRBJ2-1
D gene: TRBD2
CDR3 DNA: TGCGCCAGCAGCCCAGTTCAGCTAGCGGTCTACAATGAGCAGTTCTTC
CDR3 protein: CASSPVQLAVYNEQFF

V gene: TRBV13
J gene: TRBJ2-7
D gene: TRBD1
CDR3 DNA: TGTGCCAGCAGCCCCCGGGACAGGGGTGTTGGAGAGCAGTACTTC
CDR3 protein: CASSPRDRGVGEQYF

V gene: TRBV15
J gene: TRBJ1-3
D gene: NA
CDR3 DNA: TGTGCCACCAGTCAGGTACGCTCTGGAAACACCATATATTTT
CDR3 protein: CATSQVRSGNTIYF

V gene: TRBV7-6
J gene: TRBJ2-5
D gene: TRBD1
CDR3 DNA: TGTGCCAGCAGCTCCCGGACAGGGGAAGGAGAGACCCAGTACTTC
CDR3 protein: CASSSRTGEGETQYF

V gene: TRBV4-1
J gene: TRBJ2-5
D gene: NA
CDR3 DNA: TGCGCCAGCAGCCAAGTCAGAACGGGAGTAGGAGAGACCCAGTACTTC
CDR3 protein: CASSQVRTGVGETQYF

V gene: TRBV7-6
J gene: TRBJ2-1
D gene: NA
CDR3 DNA: TGTGCCAGCAGAGGGAGTGCCAATGAGCAGTTCTTC
CDR3 protein: CASRGSANEQFF

V gene: TRBV19
J gene: TRBJ2-1
D gene: TRBD2
CDR3 DNA: TGTGCCAGTAGTACCGGGACTAGCGGATACAATGAGCAGTTCTTC
CDR3 protein: CASSTGTSGYNEQFF

V gene: TRBV18
J gene: TRBJ2-1
D gene: TRBD1
CDR3 DNA: TGTGCCAGCTCACCATTCGCAGGGGGCTCCTACAATGAGCAGTTCTTC
CDR3 protein: CASSPFAGGSYNEQFF

V gene: TRBV7-8
J gene: TRBJ2-1
D gene: NA
CDR3 DNA: TGTGCCAGCAGCCTAATGGGCAGTTACAATGAGCAGTTCTTC
CDR3 protein: CASSLMGSYNEQFF

V gene: TRBV7-9
J gene: TRBJ2-7
D gene: NA
CDR3 DNA: TGTGCCAGCAGCTCATCTAGCGCAAGCTACGAGCAGTACTTC
CDR3 protein: CASSSSSASYEQYF

V gene: TRBV11-2
J gene: TRBJ2-5
D gene: TRBD2
CDR3 DNA: TGTGCCAGCAGTCCAAGTAGGGTACCGGGACTAGCGGGAGGAGAGACCCAGTACTTC
CDR3 protein: CASSPSRVPGLAGGETQYF

V gene: TRBV15
J gene: TRBJ2-7
D gene: NA
CDR3 DNA: TGTGCCACCAGTGAAAATACTATCTACGAGCAGTACTTC
CDR3 protein: CATSENTIYEQYF

V gene: TRBV29-1
J gene: TRBJ2-1
D gene: TRBD2
CDR3 DNA: TGCAGCGTTGGCCTGACTAGCGTTAAGAACAATGAGCAGTTCTTC
CDR3 protein: CSVGLTSVKNNEQFF

V gene: TRBV28
J gene: TRBJ2-7
D gene: NA
CDR3 DNA: TGTGCCAGCAGTCCCACTAGAGACTCAGTGGAGCAGTACTTC
CDR3 protein: CASSPTRDSVEQYF

V gene: TRBV19
J gene: TRBJ2-7
D gene: TRBD2
CDR3 DNA: TGTGCCAGTAGCCTAGCGGGAGGGCCCCACGAGCAGTACTTC
CDR3 protein: CASSLAGGPHEQYF

V gene: TRBV18
J gene: TRBJ2-3
D gene: NA
CDR3 DNA: TGTGCCAGCTCACCACTTCCTCTATTTGTGGGGGCAGCCACAGATACGCAGTATTTT
CDR3 protein: CASSPLPLFVGAATDTQYF

V gene: TRBV7-6
J gene: TRBJ2-2
D gene: TRBD1
CDR3 DNA: TGTGCCAGCAGCCCCCGACAGGGAAAGAACACCGGGGAGCTGTTTTTT
CDR3 protein: CASSPRQGKNTGELFF

V gene: TRBV29-1
J gene: TRBJ2-5
D gene: NA
CDR3 DNA: TGCAGCGTTGTTCATTCCAGGGATAACCAAGAGACCCAGTACTTC
CDR3 protein: CSVVHSRDNQETQYF

V gene: TRBV11-3
J gene: TRBJ2-1
D gene: TRBD2
CDR3 DNA: TGTGCCAGCAGCTTAGTGGGGACTAGTAATGAGCAGTTCTTC
CDR3 protein: CASSLVGTSNEQFF